A selection of T cell receptor beta chains follows, all from one sample in a study of T cells in localized non-small cell lung cancer. Here immunoSEQ multiplex PCR was the method, and the copy in TCRdb shows in-frame clones only, minus some. Among some 2,000 clones, roughly a sixth were seen once, and the ten largest hold 20% to 25%. The specimen comprised lung tumor tissue, sampled before any cancer treatment. The receptors originated from a female donor of 60 years or more with stage I squamous cell lung carcinoma. CDR3s include the opening cysteine and the closing phenylalanine or tryptophan. A D gene is named only where the DNA matches it firmly. A clone size is listed for some rows: how often the clone was seen (once, few, many), or a class if it is expanded.

V: TRBV11-3; J: TRBJ1-1; size: few; D: .; DNA: TGTGCCAGCAGCTTAGGGCAGTCGAACACTGAAGCTTTCTTT; CDR3: CASSLGQSNTEAFF
V: TRBV28; J: TRBJ1-1; size: .; D: TRBD1; DNA: TGTGCCAGCAGTTTATTGGGACAGGGGGCAGGGGGGAACACTGAAGCTTTCTTT; CDR3: CASSLLGQGAGGNTEAFF
V: TRBV18; J: TRBJ2-1; size: .; D: TRBD2; DNA: TGTGCCAGCTCCCAGCTCGGACTAGCGGGTTCCTACAATGAGCAGTTCTTC; CDR3: CASSQLGLAGSYNEQFF
V: TRBV5-1; J: TRBJ1-4; size: .; D: .; DNA: TGCGCCAGCAGCCTCGGGACGCAAAATGAAAAACTGTTTTTT; CDR3: CASSLGTQNEKLFF
V: TRBV11-3; J: TRBJ1-5; size: few; D: .; DNA: TGTGCCAGCAGCGCAAACCTACAGGGTTTGACCCAGCATTTT; CDR3: CASSANLQGLTQHF
V: TRBV5-1; J: TRBJ2-5; size: .; D: TRBD2; DNA: TGCGCCAGCAGCTTACCGAGCGGGGGGGAGACCCAGTACTTC; CDR3: CASSLPSGGETQYF
V: TRBV6-8; J: TRBJ2-3; size: .; D: TRBD2; DNA: TGTGCCAGCAGTGACGGGGCGGGAGGGCCACCAGATACGCAGTATTTT; CDR3: CASSDGAGGPPDTQYF
V: TRBV5-1; J: TRBJ1-3; size: .; D: .; DNA: TGCGCCAGCAGCTTGGAAGGGGGCTCTGGAAACACCATATATTTT; CDR3: CASSLEGGSGNTIYF
V: TRBV6-8; J: TRBJ1-4; size: few; D: TRBD1; DNA: TGTGCCAGTAGGGACAGGGCAACTAATGAAAAACTGTTTTTT; CDR3: CASRDRATNEKLFF
V: TRBV6-8; J: TRBJ1-2; size: .; D: .; DNA: TGTGCCAGCAGTTACGTGCCGGGGGCCAACTATGGCTACACCTTC; CDR3: CASSYVPGANYGYTF
V: TRBV19; J: TRBJ2-7; size: .; D: .; DNA: TGTGCCAGTACGGCGGGACAGAGCTACGAGCAGTACTTC; CDR3: CASTAGQSYEQYF